These 5 T cell receptor beta chains came from one sample sequenced in a study of shared clonotypes between healthy human individuals. TCRdb's copy holds only in-frame clones and misses some; the assay was immunoSEQ multiplex PCR. The data show over a million clones, around 98.5% seen once. The sample taken for sequencing was naive CD4+ T cells sorted from blood. The subset denotes: CD45RA+ positively selected. These receptors all stem from a man aged 25-45 years in good health.

This rearrangement joins TRBV10-3 to TRBJ2-1, with 9 bases identical to TRBD1. V was pared by 5 bases and J by 10 bases, with 3 bases of the junction left unmatched. CDR3 length: 12 residues. Looked up from germline, CDR1 is ENHRY and CDR2 is SYGVKD. Here the CDR3 DNA reads TGTGCCATCAGTCAAACAGGGGGCGAGCAGTTCTTC. Amino acids: CAISQTGGEQFF.

The V gene is TRBV6-6, the J gene TRBJ1-1, with no clear D. The CDR3 loop spans 16 amino acids. CDR1 is MNHNY, CDR2 SVGAGI, per germline (reference sequence). Trimming removed 2 bases from V and 1 base from J, with 14 bases in between. Here the CDR3 reads CASSYTRKTANTEAFF. CDR3 nucleotides: TGTGCCAGCAGTTACACGCGGAAAACAGCGAACACTGAAGCTTTCTTT.

The chain couples TRBV9 to TRBJ1-1; D is unclear. From germline, CDR1 is SGDLS and CDR2 YYNGEE. Deletions cut 0 bases from V and 9 bases from J, with 12 bases between. The CDR3 consists of 13 residues. CDR3 coding DNA: TGTGCCAGCAGCGTAGCCGGGGAGCGAAAAGCTTTCTTT. Its translation: CASSVAGERKAFF.

The chain recombines TRBV19 with TRBJ1-5, with 9 bases identical to TRBD1. V trimming: 5 bases; J trimming: 5 bases; junction bases outside the gene matches: 13. In germline, CDR1 is LNHDA, CDR2 SQIVND (reference sequence). The CDR3 runs 17 residues. Written as DNA, the CDR3 is TGTGCCAGTAGTGGGGGGATCGGACAGGGGCACGATCAGCCCCAGCATTTT. Protein sequence: CASSGGIGQGHDQPQHF.

The genes are TRBV28 and TRBJ2-6; D might be TRBD1 or TRBD2, each matching 6 bases. V was shortened by 6 bases and J by 2 bases, with 11 bases between the two germline ends. The CDR3 runs 15 residues. Germline V gene lookup returns CDR1 MDHEN and CDR2 SYDVKM. In nucleotides, the CDR3 is TGTGCCAGCAGAGGAGGGGGGCCTGGGGCCAACGTCCTGACTTTC. This codes for CASRGGGPGANVLTF. The full variable domain, completed using reference TRBV28 and TRBJ2-6, is DVKVTQSSRYLVKRTGEKVFLECVQDMDHENMFWYRQDPGLGLRLIYFSYDVKMKEKGDIPEGYSVSREKKERFSLILESASTNQTSMYLCASRGGGPGANVLTFGAGSRLTVL.